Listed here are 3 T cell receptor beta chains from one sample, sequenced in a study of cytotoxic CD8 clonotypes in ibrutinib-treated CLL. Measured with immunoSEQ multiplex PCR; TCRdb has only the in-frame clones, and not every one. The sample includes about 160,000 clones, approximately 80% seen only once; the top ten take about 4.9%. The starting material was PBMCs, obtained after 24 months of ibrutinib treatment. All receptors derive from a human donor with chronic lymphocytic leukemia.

The CDR3 is CAWRGGGGPNYGYTF. CDR3 DNA sequence: TGTGCCTGGAGGGGGGGAGGAGGGCCAAACTATGGCTACACCTTC. This rearrangement joins TRBV30 to TRBJ1-2, with D possibly matching TRBD1 (5 bases). Germline CDR1 and CDR2: GTSNPN and SVGIG (reference sequence). This CDR3 has 15 residues. V lost 3 bases, J lost 2 bases, and 16 bases lay in between.

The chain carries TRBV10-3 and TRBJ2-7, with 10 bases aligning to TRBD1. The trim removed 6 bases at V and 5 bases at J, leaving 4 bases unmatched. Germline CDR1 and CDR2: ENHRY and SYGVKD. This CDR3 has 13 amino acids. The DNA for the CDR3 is TGTGCCATCAGGGGACAGGGGTGGGACGAGCAGTACTTC. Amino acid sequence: CAIRGQGWDEQYF.

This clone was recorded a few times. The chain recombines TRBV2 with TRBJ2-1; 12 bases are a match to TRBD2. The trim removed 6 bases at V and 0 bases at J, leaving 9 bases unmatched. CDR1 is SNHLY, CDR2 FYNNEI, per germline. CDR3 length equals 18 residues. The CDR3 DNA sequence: TGTGCCAGCAGACAGCTAGCGGGGGGGCCGCGCTCCTACAATGAGCAGTTCTTC. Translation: CASRQLAGGPRSYNEQFF. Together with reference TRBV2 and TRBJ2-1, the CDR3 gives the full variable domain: EPEVTQTPSHQVTQMGQEVILRCVPISNHLYFYWYRQILGQKVEFLVSFYNNEISEKSEIFDDQFSVERPDGSNFTLKIRSTKLEDSAMYFCASRQLAGGPRSYNEQFFGPGTRLTVL.